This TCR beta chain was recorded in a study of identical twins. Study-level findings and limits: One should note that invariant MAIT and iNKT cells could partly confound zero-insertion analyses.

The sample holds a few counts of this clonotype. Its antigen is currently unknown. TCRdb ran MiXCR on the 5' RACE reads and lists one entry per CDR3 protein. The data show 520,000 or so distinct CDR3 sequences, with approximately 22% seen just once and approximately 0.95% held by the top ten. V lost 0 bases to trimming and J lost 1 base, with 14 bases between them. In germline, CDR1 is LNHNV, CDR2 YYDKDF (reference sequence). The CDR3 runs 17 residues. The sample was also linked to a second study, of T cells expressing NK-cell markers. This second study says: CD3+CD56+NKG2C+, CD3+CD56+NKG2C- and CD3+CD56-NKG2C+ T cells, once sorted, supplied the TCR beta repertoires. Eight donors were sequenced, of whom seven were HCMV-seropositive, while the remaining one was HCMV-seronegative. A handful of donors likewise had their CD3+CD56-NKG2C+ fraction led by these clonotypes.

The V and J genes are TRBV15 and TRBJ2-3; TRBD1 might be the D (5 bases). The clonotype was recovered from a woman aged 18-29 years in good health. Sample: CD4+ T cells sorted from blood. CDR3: CATSRDMKKGGTDTQYF. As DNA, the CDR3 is TGTGCCACCAGCAGAGATATGAAGAAAGGGGGCACAGATACGCAGTATTTT.